This TCR beta chain was retrieved from a study of response to subunit inactivated influenza vaccine. Findings and limits, study-wide: Seasonal influenza vaccination, on each occasion, was suggested by the authors to recruit few new T cells.

TCRdb reprocessed the RT-PCR reads with MiXCR, giving one entry per CDR3 protein. In the table there are around 470,000 distinct CDR3 sequences, approximately 7.7% of which are singletons. This clonotype was observed once. Its antigen is unknown. Looked up from germline, CDR1 is SGDLS and CDR2 is YYNGEE. V shed 2 bases and J shed 0 bases, with 9 bases lying between them. The CDR3 has 15 amino acids. The source material was PBMCs from blood, sampled roughly 24 months after vaccination. This chain uses TRBV9 with TRBJ2-4; D ambiguous. The receptor comes from a man between 50 and 75 years old who received an inactivated influenza vaccine. The CDR3 region has the DNA TGTGCCAGCAGCGTTGGGCCGTTAGCCAAAAACATTCAGTACTTC. Protein product: CASSVGPLAKNIQYF. Supplemented by reference TRBV9 and TRBJ2-4, the full variable domain reads DSGVTQTPKHLITATGQRVTLRCSPRSGDLSVYWYQQSLDQGLQFLIQYYNGEERAKGNILERFSAQQFPDLHSELNLSSLELGDSALYFCASSVGPLAKNIQYFGAGTRLSVL.